A single sample gave rise to the 32 T cell receptor beta chains below, sequenced in a study of cytomegalovirus exposure and HLA in healthy donors. The PCR ran on 60 Vbeta and 13 Jbeta primers. Data came from immunoSEQ multiplex PCR; TCRdb stores just in-frame clones and leaves some out. The table records some 98,000 clones, approximately 9% of them present only once. The specimen sequenced was PBMCs. These receptors all stem from a middle-aged man in good health and CMV-seropositive.

This clone showed up many times. CDR3 in amino acids: CASSIDNGSGEQFF. The CDR3 DNA follows: TGTGCCAGTAGTATAGACAACGGGAGTGGTGAGCAGTTCTTC. V gene TRBV19 combines with J gene TRBJ2-1, with TRBD2 as a possible D gene (6 bases). CDR1 and CDR2 (germline): LNHDA, SQIVND (reference sequence). The V end lost 0 bases, the J end lost 9 bases, and 12 bases lay between the germline ends. There are 14 residues in the CDR3.

The CDR3 DNA sequence: TGTGCCAGCAGCCAAGATCAGGGCTCTGGGGCCAACGTCCTGACTTTC. This encodes CASSQDQGSGANVLTF. The V and J genes are TRBV4-2 and TRBJ2-6; D possibly corresponds to TRBD1 (5 bases). Trimming shortened V by 0 bases and J by 0 bases, and 6 bases separated the two germline ends. CDR3 size: 16 residues. Germline CDR1 and CDR2: LGHNA and YNFKEQ.

The chain links TRBV6-6 to TRBJ2-1; 13 nucleotides match TRBD2. CDR1 is MNHNY, CDR2 SVGAGI, per germline (reference sequence). V was clipped by 4 bases and J by 9 bases; unmatched bases: 9. The CDR3 has 16 amino acids. The CDR3 protein is CASSFGLAGVRGEQFF. CDR3 in DNA: TGTGCCAGCAGTTTCGGACTAGCGGGAGTCCGGGGTGAGCAGTTCTTC.

This chain uses TRBV7-9 with TRBJ2-3; 10 nucleotides align to TRBD2. This CDR3 is 16 amino acids long. Trimming removed 3 bases from V and 1 base from J; junction bases left unmatched: 4. Germline V CDR1 and CDR2: SEHNR, FQNEAQ (reference sequence). CDR3 DNA sequence: TGTGCCAGCAGCTTTACTAGCGGGAAGGGCACAGATACGCAGTATTTT. It specifies CASSFTSGKGTDTQYF. Full variable domain (missing parts from reference TRBV7-9 and TRBJ2-3): DTGVSQNPRHKITKRGQNVTFRCDPISEHNRLYWYRQTLGQGPEFLTYFQNEAQLEKSRLLSDRFSAERPKGSFSTLEIQRTEQGDSAMYLCASSFTSGKGTDTQYFGPGTRLTVL.

This clone occurred a few times. The chain joins TRBV27 to TRBJ1-1; perhaps TRBD1 as D (6 bases). V lost 8 bases and J lost 1, with 20 bases in between. CDR1 is MNHEY, CDR2 SMNVEV, per germline (reference sequence). CDR3 length: 16 amino acids. CDR3 bases: TGTGCCAGCCGGATAGGGGACACACCACCGAACACTGAAGCTTTCTTT. This gives the protein CASRIGDTPPNTEAFF.

This clone was observed a few times. The J gene is TRBJ2-5, the V gene TRBV5-1; 7 bases agree with TRBD1. The germline V gene encodes CDR1 SGHRS and CDR2 YFSETQ. The CDR3 has 14 residues. V was clipped by 4 bases and J by 4 bases; unmatched bases: 7. DNA for the CDR3: TGCGCCAGCAGCAATCCGGGACAGACAGAGACCCAGTACTTC. The encoded protein is CASSNPGQTETQYF.

This clone has more than one count but fewer than ten. This chain links TRBV7-6 with TRBJ2-1, with D tentatively TRBD1 (6 bases). V was clipped by 3 bases and J by 3 bases, with 9 bases between them. The germline V gene has CDR1 SGHVS and CDR2 FNYEAQ. The CDR3 is 14 amino acids. This CDR3 reads CASSFRDNYNEQFF. CDR3 DNA: TGTGCCAGCAGCTTCCGGGACAACTACAATGAGCAGTTCTTC. The whole variable domain, filled in from reference TRBV7-6 and TRBJ2-1, reads GAGVSQSPRYKVTKRGQDVALRCDPISGHVSLYWYRQALGQGPEFLTYFNYEAQQDKSGLPNDRFSAERPEGSISTLTIQRTEQRDSAMYRCASSFRDNYNEQFFGPGTRLTVL.

This clone was counted only a few times. The chain uses TRBV10-3 and TRBJ2-7; TRBD1 is a possible D gene (5 bases). The CDR3 totals 12 residues. Germline CDR1 and CDR2: ENHRY and SYGVKD. Deletions cut 7 bases from V and 9 bases from J, with 16 bases between. CDR3 in amino acids: CAIKAGNEGQYF. CDR3 nucleotides: TGTGCCATCAAGGCAGGGAACGAAGGGCAGTACTTC.

J is TRBJ1-5 and V is TRBV2; 8 nucleotides align to TRBD1. The V segment lost 6 bases and the J segment 7 bases; nucleotides outside the gene matches: 11. The CDR3 length is 15 residues. CDR1 and CDR2 (germline): SNHLY, FYNNEI. CDR3: CASRSRGNRGQPQHF. CDR3 DNA sequence: TGTGCCAGCAGGTCCAGAGGAAACAGGGGGCAGCCCCAGCATTTT.

This clone was counted between two and nine times. The rearrangement links TRBV11-2 to TRBJ2-2; D remains ambiguous. Trimming took off 5 bases at V and 5 bases at J, with 9 bases between the two ends. Germline V gene lookup returns CDR1 SGHAT and CDR2 FQNNGV. The CDR3 has 13 residues. In DNA, the CDR3 is TGTGCCAGCAGCCCCTCCCGGACCGGGGAGCTGTTTTTT. Protein: CASSPSRTGELFF.

The chain uses TRBV10-3 and TRBJ2-7; TRBD2 matches at 9 bases. This CDR3 contains 15 residues. CDR1 and CDR2 from the germline V gene are ENHRY and SYGVKD. V gave up 0 bases and J gave up 2 bases; unmatched junction bases: 2. The CDR3: CAISESTSGPYEQYF. CDR3 nucleotides: TGTGCCATCAGTGAGTCGACTAGCGGACCCTACGAGCAGTACTTC.

The chain recombines TRBV28 with TRBJ1-2; D is perhaps TRBD1 (6 bases). Germline CDR1 reads MDHEN; CDR2 reads SYDVKM. The length of the CDR3 is 15 residues. The V and J ends lost 5 bases and 4 bases respectively, with 17 bases between them. The CDR3 loop is CASSTPPRGAYGYTF. CDR3 DNA: TGTGCCAGCAGTACTCCGCCTCGGGGGGCCTATGGCTACACCTTC.

This clone was counted many times. This chain connects TRBV5-1 to TRBJ2-2; tentative D call: TRBD2 (5 bases). The germline V gene has CDR1 SGHRS and CDR2 YFSETQ. The CDR3 covers 14 residues. V lost 3 bases and J lost 6, with 12 bases in between. The CDR3 DNA sequence: TGCGCCAGCAGCTGGGGAGACTCGTCCGGGGAGCTGTTTTTT. Translated, it gives CASSWGDSSGELFF. The full variable domain, its missing parts supplied by reference TRBV5-1 and TRBJ2-2, is KAGVTQTPRYLIKTRGQQVTLSCSPISGHRSVSWYQQTPGQGLQFLFEYFSETQRNKGNFPGRFSGRQFSNSRSEMNVSTLELGDSALYLCASSWGDSSGELFFGEGSRLTVL.

V usage is TRBV6-6 and J usage is TRBJ1-5; 8 bases align to TRBD1. The CDR3 consists of 14 residues. The ends lost 2 bases at V and 7 bases at J; junction bases unmatched: 4. The germline V gene has CDR1 MNHNY and CDR2 SVGAGI (reference sequence). The CDR3 region is CASSYGQGGQPQHF. In DNA, the CDR3 is TGTGCCAGCAGTTACGGACAGGGAGGCCAGCCCCAGCATTTT.

The chain has TRBV7-8 and TRBJ1-5; TRBD1 agrees at 11 bases. Germline CDR1 reads SGHVS; CDR2 reads FQNEAQ. CDR3 size: 15 residues. With 9 bases clipped from V and 3 bases from J, the junction kept 7 bases outside the gene matches. The CDR3 spells CARTGQGAPNQPQHF. The DNA of the CDR3 is TGTGCCAGAACCGGACAGGGGGCCCCCAATCAGCCCCAGCATTTT.

V and J are TRBV28 and TRBJ1-6; 9 bases fit TRBD1. Germline assignment: CDR1 MDHEN and CDR2 SYDVKM. With V trimmed by 6 bases and J by 6 bases, 6 bases remained unmatched. The CDR3 contains 15 residues. The CDR3 DNA sequence: TGTGCCAGCAGGATCCCGGGACAGGGTAATTCACCCCTCCACTTT. This encodes CASRIPGQGNSPLHF.

The chain links TRBV7-2 to TRBJ2-7; D gene unclear. Per the germline V gene, CDR1 is SGHTA and CDR2 is FQGNSA. V shed 3 bases and J shed 0 bases, with 9 bases lying between them. The CDR3 covers 14 residues. CDR3 coding DNA: TGTGCCAGCAGCTTTAGCCTGGACTCCTACGAGCAGTACTTC. Translating it yields CASSFSLDSYEQYF.

This clone showed up just a few times. V gene TRBV18 combines with J gene TRBJ2-3; the match to TRBD1 covers 8 bases. This CDR3 comprises 16 residues. Germline CDR1 KGHSH, CDR2 LQKENI. V was pared by 2 bases and J by 1 base, with 5 bases of the junction left unmatched. CDR3: CASSPNQQGGTDTQYF. The CDR3 region has the DNA TGTGCCAGCTCACCAAACCAACAGGGGGGCACAGATACGCAGTATTTT. Supplemented by reference TRBV18 and TRBJ2-3, the full variable domain reads NAGVMQNPRHLVRRRGQEARLRCSPMKGHSHVYWYRQLPEEGLKFMVYLQKENIIDESGMPKERFSAEFPKEGPSILRIQQVVRGDSAAYFCASSPNQQGGTDTQYFGPGTRLTVL.

This clone was detected a few times. The V and J genes are TRBV9 and TRBJ2-3; 7 nucleotides match TRBD2. The V segment lost 0 bases and the J segment 1 base; nucleotides outside the gene matches: 2. Per germline, CDR1 SGDLS and CDR2 YYNGEE. The CDR3 extends over 15 amino acids. The DNA of the CDR3 is TGTGCCAGCAGCGTAGGGACTAGGGGCACAGATACGCAGTATTTT. Translated: CASSVGTRGTDTQYF. The complete variable domain, with remaining parts taken from reference TRBV9 and TRBJ2-3, reads DSGVTQTPKHLITATGQRVTLRCSPRSGDLSVYWYQQSLDQGLQFLIQYYNGEERAKGNILERFSAQQFPDLHSELNLSSLELGDSALYFCASSVGTRGTDTQYFGPGTRLTVL.

This chain connects TRBV27 to TRBJ2-1, with 11 bases lining up with TRBD2. V lost 7 bases, J lost 10 bases, and 9 bases stayed unmatched. In germline, CDR1 is MNHEY, CDR2 SMNVEV (reference sequence). CDR3 length equals 14 residues. The DNA of the CDR3 is TGTGCCAGCAAGGGGACTAGCGGTCCCGGGGAGCAGTTCTTC. Its translation: CASKGTSGPGEQFF.

The chain carries TRBV18 and TRBJ2-3, with 9 bases identical to TRBD2. V was clipped by 8 bases and J by 5 bases; unmatched bases: 8. The CDR3 consists of 14 residues. Germline V gene data show CDR1 as KGHSH and CDR2 as LQKENI. The CDR3 sequence: CASTWTSDIDTQYF. For the CDR3, the DNA is TGTGCCAGCACTTGGACTAGCGATATAGATACGCAGTATTTT.

This clone was detected only a few times. The V gene is TRBV15, the J gene TRBJ2-3; D is possibly TRBD1 (6 bases). The ends were cut back, 1 base at V and 0 bases at J, with 8 bases in the middle. This CDR3 is 15 amino acids long. CDR1 LNHNV and CDR2 YYDKDF come from the germline V gene (reference sequence). The CDR3 reads CATSRVQGSTDTQYF. CDR3 in DNA: TGTGCCACCAGCAGAGTTCAGGGGAGCACAGATACGCAGTATTTT.

The sample holds a few counts of this clone. The J gene is TRBJ2-7, the V gene TRBV11-3; no definite D call. This CDR3 has 13 residues. Trimming removed 0 bases at V and 6 bases at J, with 9 bases between. CDR1 and CDR2 from the germline V gene are SGHNT and YENEEA. CDR3 sequence reads: CASSLEFGSEQYF. CDR3 nucleotide sequence: TGTGCCAGCAGCTTAGAATTCGGTAGCGAGCAGTACTTC.

The V and J genes are TRBV2 and TRBJ2-5, with D perhaps matching TRBD2 (5 bases). The CDR3 is made up of 12 amino acids. Trimming removed 6 bases at V and 0 bases at J, with 5 bases between. Germline V gives CDR1 SNHLY, CDR2 FYNNEI. The CDR3 reads CASRRDQETQYF. CDR3 nucleotide sequence: TGTGCCAGCAGGCGGGACCAAGAGACCCAGTACTTC.

The J gene is TRBJ2-1, the V gene TRBV28; TRBD2 aligns across 15 bases. CDR3 length: 16 amino acids. The V gene end was trimmed by 4 bases and the J gene end by 9 bases; junction bases not matched to a gene: 7. Germline V gene sequence: CDR1 MDHEN, CDR2 SYDVKM. The CDR3 nucleotides read TGTGCCAGCAGTTCCGGGACTAGCGGGAGGATGGGTGAGCAGTTCTTC. The encoded protein is CASSSGTSGRMGEQFF.

The table lists this clone with a few counts. The genes are TRBV10-3 and TRBJ1-2; weak D call: TRBD1 (5 bases). The V end lost 0 bases, the J end lost 8 bases, and 16 bases lay between the germline ends. Germline V gives CDR1 ENHRY, CDR2 SYGVKD. The CDR3 runs to 15 residues. The CDR3 DNA sequence: TGTGCCATCAGTGAGTCAGGTGGCTCAGGGAACGGCTACACCTTC. The encoded protein is CAISESGGSGNGYTF.

This clone has a handful of counts. In DNA form, the CDR3 reads TGTGCCAGCAGCGCCTTGACAGGGGGATACAATGAGCAGTTCTTC. Its translation is CASSALTGGYNEQFF. The rearrangement links TRBV9 to TRBJ2-1, with TRBD1 matching 9 bases. V trimming: 3 bases; J trimming: 4 bases; junction bases outside the gene matches: 5. CDR1 is SGDLS and CDR2 is YYNGEE in the germline V gene. The CDR3 spans 15 residues.

The chain joins TRBV21-1 to TRBJ2-2; the D call of TRBD2 is as the table states it, not checked on the DNA. TRBV21-1 is a listed pseudogene. This CDR3 region has 16 residues. The CDR3 DNA is TGTGCCAGCAGCAAAGATCGGTCCGGGAACACCGGGGAGCTGTTTTTT. Amino acids: CASSKDRSGNTGELFF.

The chain uses TRBV7-3 and TRBJ2-1; 8 bases align to TRBD2. Germline assignment: CDR1 SGHTA and CDR2 FQGTGA. The CDR3 runs 15 residues. V was clipped by 4 bases and J by 4 bases; unmatched bases: 6. DNA for the CDR3: TGTGCCAGCAGCTCGACTAGCGCCGTTTACAATGAGCAGTTCTTC. Its protein product is CASSSTSAVYNEQFF.

V is TRBV11-2 and J is TRBJ1-6; possibly TRBD1 for D (5 bases). Germline-derived CDR1 and CDR2 are SGHAT and FQNNGV. The CDR3 runs 14 residues. Trimming left V 5 bases short and J 5 bases short, with 10 bases between. Here the CDR3 reads CASSTTGDNSPLHF. CDR3 DNA sequence: TGTGCCAGCAGCACAACAGGTGATAATTCACCCCTCCACTTT. The whole variable domain, filled in from reference TRBV11-2 and TRBJ1-6, reads EAGVAQSPRYKIIEKRQSVAFWCNPISGHATLYWYQQILGQGPKLLIQFQNNGVVDDSQLPKDRFSAERLKGVDSTLKIQPAKLEDSAVYLCASSTTGDNSPLHFGNGTRLTVT.

This clone has just a few counts. The chain's CDR3 is CASSSRGGEPGDKTYNEQFF. The CDR3 region has the DNA TGTGCCAGTAGTTCCCGGGGGGGCGAGCCCGGGGACAAGACCTACAATGAGCAGTTCTTC. The chain combines TRBV19 with TRBJ2-1; 8 bases agree with TRBD2. The germline gives CDR1 LNHDA, CDR2 SQIVND (reference sequence). The length of the CDR3 is 20 residues. V lost 5 bases, J lost 2 bases, and 20 bases stayed unmatched. The whole variable domain, filled in from reference TRBV19 and TRBJ2-1, reads DGGITQSPKYLFRKEGQNVTLSCEQNLNHDAMYWYRQDPGQGLRLIYYSQIVNDFQKGDIAEGYSVSREKKESFPLTVTSAQKNPTAFYLCASSSRGGEPGDKTYNEQFFGPGTRLTVL.

V and J are TRBV19 and TRBJ1-5, with D maybe TRBD1 (6 bases). The V gene lost 8 bases and the J gene lost 0 bases, with 29 bases spanning the gap. The CDR3 is made up of 20 amino acids. Germline CDR1 and CDR2: LNHDA and SQIVND (reference sequence). CDR3 region: CASRPRSLTGDYYSNQPQHF. The DNA for the CDR3 is TGTGCCAGTCGACCCCGTTCTTTGACAGGAGATTATTATAGCAATCAGCCCCAGCATTTT.